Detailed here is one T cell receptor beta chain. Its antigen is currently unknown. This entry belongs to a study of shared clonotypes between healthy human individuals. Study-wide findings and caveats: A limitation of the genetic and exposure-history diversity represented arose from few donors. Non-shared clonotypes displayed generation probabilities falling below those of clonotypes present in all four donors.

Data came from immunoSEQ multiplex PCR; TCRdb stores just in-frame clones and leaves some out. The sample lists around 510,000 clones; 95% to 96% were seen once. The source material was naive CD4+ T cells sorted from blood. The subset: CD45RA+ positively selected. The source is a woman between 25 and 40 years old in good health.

This CDR3 reads CATSLRTSGPSYNEQFF. The CDR3 coding sequence is TGTGCCACCAGCCTAAGGACTAGCGGGCCCTCCTACAATGAGCAGTTCTTC. The chain carries TRBV15 and TRBJ2-1, with 11 bases fitting TRBD2. Trimming took 5 bases from V and 0 from J; bases not matched to a gene: 6. Germline V gives CDR1 LNHNV, CDR2 YYDKDF (reference sequence). The CDR3 totals 17 residues.